The 29 T cell receptor beta chains in this list originate from one sample, sequenced in a study of control samples from healthy donors and cancer patients. Generated by immunoSEQ multiplex PCR, the TCRdb table keeps only in-frame clones and is missing some. This sample yields some 70,000 clones, of which approximately 88% are seen a single time; 2.5% to 3% belongs to the top ten. Sequenced: PBMCs. These receptors originate from a woman aged 50 to 65 with lung cancer.

V usage is TRBV7-3 and J usage is TRBJ1-1, with no clear D. The CDR3 length is 13 residues. Trimming cost V 5 bases and J 4 bases, with 11 bases left between them. The germline V gene encodes CDR1 SGHTA and CDR2 FQGTGA. The CDR3 DNA follows: TGTGCCAGCAGCCTATACTGGGGCACTGAAGCTTTCTTT. It yields the protein CASSLYWGTEAFF. Using reference TRBV7-3 and TRBJ1-1 for the parts outside the CDR3, the full variable domain is GAGVSQTPSNKVTEKGKYVELRCDPISGHTALYWYRQSLGQGPEFLIYFQGTGAADDSGLPNDRFFAVRPEGSVSTLKIQRTERGDSAVYLCASSLYWGTEAFFGQGTRLTVV.

The chain combines TRBV29-1 with TRBJ2-5; 10 bases align to TRBD2. V was clipped by 7 bases and J by 5 bases; unmatched bases: 7. Per the germline V gene, CDR1 is SQVTM and CDR2 is ANQGSEA. The CDR3 runs to 13 residues. CDR3 nucleotide sequence: TGCAGCGGGGAGCTAGCGGGGGTTGAGACCCAGTACTTC. The encoded protein is CSGELAGVETQYF. Supplemented by reference TRBV29-1 and TRBJ2-5, the full variable domain reads SAVISQKPSRDICQRGTSLTIQCQVDSQVTMMFWYRQQPGQSLTLIATANQGSEATYESGFVIDKFPISRPNLTFSTLTVSNMSPEDSSIYLCSGELAGVETQYFGPGTRLLVL.

The V call is TRBV14, the J call TRBJ2-7; TRBD2 is a possible D gene (6 bases). This CDR3 contains 13 residues. CDR1 is SGHDN and CDR2 is FVKESK in the germline V gene. The germline V and J ends were trimmed by 2 bases and 4 bases, with 9 bases remaining between them. CDR3: CASSQIGGYEQYF. The CDR3 nucleotides read TGTGCCAGCAGCCAAATCGGGGGATACGAGCAGTACTTC. The full variable domain, completed using reference TRBV14 and TRBJ2-7, is EAGVTQFPSHSVIEKGQTVTLRCDPISGHDNLYWYRRVMGKEIKFLLHFVKESKQDESGMPNNRFLAERTGGTYSTLKVQPAELEDSGVYFCASSQIGGYEQYFGPGTRLTVT.

As DNA, the CDR3 is TGTGCCAGCAGTATCACAGGGTCAGATACGCAGTATTTT. It encodes CASSITGSDTQYF. V usage is TRBV12-3 or TRBV12-4 and J usage is TRBJ2-3; TRBD1 might be the D (6 bases). Trimming removed 5 bases at V and 4 bases at J, with 10 bases between. CDR3 length equals 13 residues.

The chain employs TRBV27 and TRBJ1-1, with 8 bases identical to TRBD1. After removal of 3 bases from V and 11 bases from J, the junction contained 8 bases not matched to a gene. Germline lookup yields CDR1 MNHEY and CDR2 SMNVEV (reference sequence). This CDR3 comprises 13 residues. As DNA, the CDR3 is TGTGCCAGCAGTTTTTTCAGGGGGCAGCTGGCTTTCTTT. Amino acid sequence: CASSFFRGQLAFF.

This clone showed up many times. The chain uses TRBV7-8 and TRBJ1-5; D is perhaps TRBD1 (6 bases). Germline CDR1 and CDR2: SGHVS and FQNEAQ. The CDR3 is 17 amino acids. V lost 4 bases and J 3 bases, leaving 19 bases between the germline ends. DNA of the CDR3: TGTGCCAGCAGCTCGGCCAGGGGAGGGGGTCCCAATCAGCCCCAGCATTTT. This gives the protein CASSSARGGGPNQPQHF.

The rearrangement joins TRBV3-1 (or the pseudogene TRBV3-2) to TRBJ1-6, with 11 bases identical to TRBD1. Germline CDR1 and CDR2: LGHDT and YNNKEL (reference sequence). V was clipped by 3 bases and J by 6 bases; unmatched bases: 4. The CDR3 length is 16 residues. The CDR3 DNA reads as TGTGCCAGCAGCCAGGGACAGGGGGGTACTAATTCACCCCTCCACTTT. Its translation: CASSQGQGGTNSPLHF.

This clone was seen a single time. The chain uses TRBV28 and TRBJ1-2; D is unclear. The germline CDR1 and CDR2 sequences are MDHEN and SYDVKM. The V and J ends lost 2 bases and 3 bases respectively, with 4 bases between them. The CDR3 loop spans 12 amino acids. CDR3 in amino acids: CASSLMDYGYTF. Written as DNA, the CDR3 is TGTGCCAGCAGTTTAATGGACTATGGCTACACCTTC.

The chain combines TRBV19 with TRBJ1-1, with D perhaps TRBD1 (6 bases). V lost 4 bases to trimming and J lost 8 bases, with 8 bases between them. The CDR3 totals 11 residues. Germline-derived CDR1 and CDR2 are LNHDA and SQIVND (reference sequence). CDR3 sequence (DNA): TGTGCCAGTAGTAGGGGACACGAAGCTTTCTTT. Translating gives CASSRGHEAFF.

The chain employs TRBV5-4 and TRBJ2-3; D possibly corresponds to TRBD2 (6 bases). From germline, CDR1 is SGHNT and CDR2 YYREEE (reference sequence). V lost 3 bases to trimming and J lost 3 bases, with 17 bases between them. The CDR3 runs to 16 residues. The CDR3 DNA reads as TGTGCCAGCAGCTCCGAGGACTACCATAAAACAGATACGCAGTATTTT. Protein: CASSSEDYHKTDTQYF.

This clone is a singleton in its sample. The genes are TRBV7-9 and TRBJ1-6; D gene ambiguous. CDR1 and CDR2 from the germline V gene are SEHNR and FQNEAQ (reference sequence). The CDR3 has 14 residues. V was cut by 1 base and J by 5 bases, with 6 bases left in between. In nucleotides, the CDR3 is TGTGCCAGCAGCTTAGTTGGGGATAATTCACCCCTCCACTTT. This translates into CASSLVGDNSPLHF.

This rearrangement joins TRBV9 to TRBJ1-1; TRBD1 matches 7 bases. The junction had 6 bases not matched to a gene; V was cut back by 0 bases and J by 4 bases. Germline values: CDR1 SGDLS, CDR2 YYNGEE. This CDR3 contains 15 residues. In DNA, the CDR3 is TGTGCCAGCAGCGTAGGAGAAGACAGGGTCACTGAAGCTTTCTTT. This sequence encodes CASSVGEDRVTEAFF.

The CDR3 nucleotides are TGTGCCAGCAGTGTACTAGCTCAGGAGACCCAGTACTTC. Its translation: CASSVLAQETQYF. The chain is built from TRBV2 and TRBJ2-5; TRBD2 is a possible D gene (6 bases). Trimming removed 4 bases from V and 5 bases from J, with 11 bases in between. This CDR3 is 13 amino acids long. Per germline, CDR1 SNHLY and CDR2 FYNNEI.

The V gene is TRBV27, the J gene TRBJ1-5; D is uncertain. Per the germline V gene, CDR1 is MNHEY and CDR2 is SMNVEV (reference sequence). Trimming left V 5 bases short and J 7 bases short, with 12 bases between. CDR3 length equals 13 residues. In nucleotides, the CDR3 is TGTGCCAGCAGTCCCCGACCTGGGCAGCCCCAGCATTTT. Amino acid sequence: CASSPRPGQPQHF.

In regard to this clone: Other nucleotide sequences in the sample specify the same CDR3. CDR3 sequence: CASSPRTATNEKLFF. DNA of the CDR3: TGTGCCAGCAGCCCTAGGACAGCAACTAATGAAAAACTGTTTTTT. This chain uses TRBV28 with TRBJ1-4, with D perhaps TRBD1 (6 bases). Trimming left V 6 bases short and J 0 bases short, with 11 bases between. Germline assignment: CDR1 MDHEN and CDR2 SYDVKM. The CDR3 is 15 residues long.

The genes are TRBV7-3 and TRBJ2-2; no clear D. This CDR3 is built from 14 residues. Trimming left V 3 bases short and J 1 base short, with 6 bases between. Germline assignment: CDR1 SGHTA and CDR2 FQGTGA. DNA of the CDR3: TGTGCCAGCAGCTTGGCAGGGAACACCGGGGAGCTGTTTTTT. As protein: CASSLAGNTGELFF.

This clone has just a few counts. The genes are TRBV20-1 and TRBJ2-3; unclear D gene. Between the trimmed V and J ends, which lost 5 bases and 5 bases, there was a span of 8 bases. CDR1 is DFQATT and CDR2 is SNEGSKA in the germline V gene (reference sequence). CDR3 length equals 11 residues. The CDR3 DNA is TGCAGTGCTTTACCCGGAGATACGCAGTATTTT. Amino acids: CSALPGDTQYF.

This clone was recorded only once. The chain is built from TRBV7-9 and TRBJ1-6, with D unresolved. Germline values: CDR1 SEHNR, CDR2 FQNEAQ (reference sequence). This CDR3 spans 12 amino acids. V was trimmed by 2 bases and J by 8 bases, leaving 4 bases between them. Here the CDR3 DNA reads TGTGCCAGCAGCTTACTAGATTCACCCCTCCACTTT. Protein: CASSLLDSPLHF.

This clone was recorded many times. V is TRBV2 and J is TRBJ1-1; 8 bases map to TRBD1. The CDR3 consists of 13 residues. Germline CDR1 and CDR2: SNHLY and FYNNEI. J was trimmed by 1 base and V by 8 bases; bases with no gene match: 3. The CDR3 region has the DNA TGTGCCAGCCATGGACAGGGGAACACTGAAGCTTTCTTT. This codes for CASHGQGNTEAFF.

This clone was observed a handful of times. This chain connects TRBV7-3 to TRBJ1-6; D might be TRBD1 (5 bases). Germline V lookup: CDR1 SGHTA, CDR2 FQGTGA. CDR3 size: 13 residues. V lost 2 bases to trimming and J lost 8 bases, with 7 bases between them. CDR3 bases: TGTGCCAGCAGCTTAGGGGGGGATTCACCCCTCCACTTT. Translating it yields CASSLGGDSPLHF.

The chain carries TRBV29-1 and TRBJ1-4; 7 nucleotides line up with TRBD1. In germline, CDR1 is SQVTM, CDR2 ANQGSEA. The V segment lost 4 bases and the J segment 5 bases; nucleotides outside the gene matches: 10. The CDR3 sequence is 15 residues long. This chain's CDR3 is CSVGQTGAQNEKLFF. The CDR3 nucleotides are TGCAGCGTTGGCCAAACAGGGGCACAAAATGAAAAACTGTTTTTT.

The chain is built from TRBV18 and TRBJ2-2; TRBD2 is a possible D gene (5 bases). The V and J ends lost 2 bases and 0 bases respectively, with 10 bases between them. This CDR3 has 16 residues. Looked up from germline, CDR1 is KGHSH and CDR2 is LQKENI. The CDR3 loop is CASSPYAGANTGELFF. In DNA, the CDR3 is TGTGCCAGCTCACCATATGCGGGTGCGAACACCGGGGAGCTGTTTTTT.

As for this clone: This may come from a read error, since a much larger clone is one base off. The chain employs TRBV19 and TRBJ2-2; no firm D call. Germline CDR1 reads LNHDA; CDR2 reads SQIVND (reference sequence). V was shortened by 11 bases and J by 8 bases, with 12 bases between the two germline ends. The CDR3 has 11 amino acids. The CDR3 protein is CAVRCAGELFF. The CDR3 DNA is TGTGCCGTTAGATGCGCGGGGGAGCTGTTTTTT.

This chain joins TRBV5-4 and TRBJ1-6, with D unclear. Trimming removed 0 bases at V and 7 bases at J, with 8 bases between. This CDR3 contains 14 residues. Germline loops: CDR1 SGHNT, CDR2 YYREEE (reference sequence). The CDR3 DNA is TGTGCCAGCAGCTTGGCAGTTAACAATTCACCCCTCCACTTT. Translating it yields CASSLAVNNSPLHF.

Here the CDR3 reads CASSYSTGDWWGYTF. CDR3 bases: TGTGCCAGCAGTTACTCGACAGGGGATTGGTGGGGCTACACCTTC. This chain connects TRBV6-5 to TRBJ1-2; 8 bases are shared with TRBD1. V dropped 0 bases and J dropped 8; count of bases not matched to a gene: 8. CDR1 is MNHEY, CDR2 SVGAGI, per germline. This CDR3 has 15 amino acids.

The chain employs TRBV27 and TRBJ1-5; the D gene is possibly TRBD1 (6 bases). CDR1 is MNHEY, CDR2 SMNVEV, per germline (reference sequence). V dropped 2 bases and J dropped 1 base, with 12 bases sitting between them. The CDR3 is 16 amino acids. CDR3 loop: CASSLRGGGSNQPQHF. DNA for the CDR3: TGTGCCAGCAGTTTAAGGGGAGGGGGAAGCAATCAGCCCCAGCATTTT.

The rearrangement links TRBV4-3 to TRBJ2-7; D is possibly TRBD2 (5 bases). Germline loops: CDR1 LGHNA, CDR2 YSLEER. Trimming removed 0 bases at V and 7 bases at J, with 13 bases between. The CDR3 is made up of 14 amino acids. The CDR3, as DNA: TGCGCCAGCAGCCAAGATATCGGCGGGCGGGAGCAGTACTTC. Translation: CASSQDIGGREQYF.

The CDR3 spells CASSQMSNTEAFF. In nucleotides, the CDR3 is TGTGCCAGCAGTCAGATGTCGAACACTGAAGCTTTCTTT. The chain recombines TRBV6-5 with TRBJ1-1; D gene uncertain. The CDR3 is 13 amino acids. V lost 5 bases, J lost 1 base, and 8 bases lay in between. Germline V gene sequence: CDR1 MNHEY, CDR2 SVGAGI.

In DNA form, the CDR3 reads TGTGCCAGCAGCTTAGGGAGGTCCTCTGGAAACACCATATATTTT. Its translation is CASSLGRSSGNTIYF. V usage is TRBV7-9 and J usage is TRBJ1-3; D gene unclear. The CDR3 runs 15 residues. Germline values: CDR1 SEHNR, CDR2 FQNEAQ (reference sequence). V lost 1 base to trimming and J lost 0 bases, with 7 bases between them.